The 20 T cell receptor beta chains given below trace back to one sample, sequenced in a study of blood T cell repertoires in COVID-19. Measured with immunoSEQ multiplex PCR; TCRdb has only the in-frame clones, and not every one. The table includes roughly 40,000 clones, 90% to 95% detected once. The sequenced material came from peripheral blood. These TCRs come from a man aged 50 or older with COVID-19, enrolled during active disease.

J is TRBJ1-5 and V is TRBV28; D ambiguous. The CDR3 length is 16 residues. Trimming took 6 bases from V and 4 from J, leaving 19 bases between them. The germline V gene encodes CDR1 MDHEN and CDR2 SYDVKM. The CDR3: CASRYSMEGRNQPQHF. CDR3 nucleotides: TGTGCCAGCAGGTATTCTATGGAGGGAAGGAATCAGCCCCAGCATTTT.

Concerning this clone: A read error may produce the germline difference seen at one junction end. The V and J genes are TRBV6-5 and TRBJ2-1, with D possibly being TRBD1 (5 bases). The length of the CDR3 is 13 residues. Per germline, CDR1 MNHEY and CDR2 SVGAGI. This CDR3 reads CASRRTSYIEQFF. Here the CDR3 DNA reads TGTGCCAGCAGGAGGACAAGCTACATTGAGCAGTTCTTC.

The rearrangement uses TRBV7-8 and TRBJ2-3, with 14 bases fitting TRBD2. V shed 10 bases, J shed 3 bases, and the junction held 9 bases outside the gene matches. CDR1 is SGHVS and CDR2 is FQNEAQ in the germline V gene. The CDR3 length is 16 residues. CDR3 sequence (DNA): TGTGCCACCGGGACTAGCGGGAGAAGGGGTACAGATACGCAGTATTTT. This gives the protein CATGTSGRRGTDTQYF.

The chain combines TRBV2 with TRBJ1-6, with D maybe TRBD1 (5 bases). Trimming left V 7 bases short and J 9 bases short, with 10 bases between. CDR1 is SNHLY, CDR2 FYNNEI, per germline. This CDR3 comprises 12 residues. The CDR3 nucleotides are TGTGCCAGCACCAGGACATCTTCACCCCTCCACTTT. The encoded protein is CASTRTSSPLHF.

V usage is TRBV7-2 and J usage is TRBJ2-7; D remains ambiguous. With 1 base removed from V and 0 bases from J, the gap between germline ends came to 10 bases. From germline, CDR1 is SGHTA and CDR2 FQGNSA. This CDR3 spans 15 amino acids. The CDR3 loop reads CASSLVGRNSYEQYF. The DNA for the CDR3 is TGTGCCAGCAGCTTAGTTGGTAGAAACTCCTACGAGCAGTACTTC.

This rearrangement joins TRBV19 to TRBJ2-1; 8 bases are shared with TRBD2. Trimming took 8 bases from V and 4 from J; bases not matched to a gene: 19. There are 18 residues in the CDR3. Germline V lookup: CDR1 LNHDA, CDR2 SQIVND (reference sequence). The DNA of the CDR3 is TGTGCCAGTGAACCGGGACTAGGAGTTCGGGGGTCTTACAATGAGCAGTTCTTC. Translating gives CASEPGLGVRGSYNEQFF.

The chain links TRBV5-4 to TRBJ1-3; D is unresolved. There are 14 residues in the CDR3. CDR1 is SGHNT and CDR2 is YYREEE in the germline V gene (reference sequence). V shed 3 bases and J shed 0 bases, with 7 bases lying between them. CDR3 coding DNA: TGTGCCAGCAGCTCAGGCCCCTCTGGAAACACCATATATTTT. It translates to CASSSGPSGNTIYF.

V gene TRBV9 combines with J gene TRBJ2-2; TRBD1 matches at 7 bases. The CDR3 sequence is 16 residues long. CDR1 and CDR2 (germline): SGDLS, YYNGEE. V shed 0 bases, J shed 0 bases, and the junction held 2 bases outside the gene matches. The CDR3 nucleotides read TGTGCCAGCAGCGTAGAGCAGGGGGCGAACACCGGGGAGCTGTTTTTT. This codes for CASSVEQGANTGELFF. Supplemented by reference TRBV9 and TRBJ2-2, the full variable domain reads DSGVTQTPKHLITATGQRVTLRCSPRSGDLSVYWYQQSLDQGLQFLIQYYNGEERAKGNILERFSAQQFPDLHSELNLSSLELGDSALYFCASSVEQGANTGELFFGEGSRLTVL.

The gene calls are TRBV5-4 and TRBJ1-2; 9 positions match TRBD1. Germline V gives CDR1 SGHNT, CDR2 YYREEE (reference sequence). J was trimmed by 3 bases and V by 4 bases; bases with no gene match: 4. CDR3 length equals 14 residues. The CDR3 DNA sequence: TGTGCCAGCAGCCGGGACAGGGCTGACTATGGCTACACCTTC. Its translation is CASSRDRADYGYTF.

The V and J genes are TRBV2 and TRBJ1-5; the D is unclear. The germline gives CDR1 SNHLY, CDR2 FYNNEI. V lost 5 bases, J lost 0 bases, and 11 bases lay in between. The CDR3 extends over 15 amino acids. The CDR3 DNA follows: TGTGCCAGCAGTTGGAGCACTAATAGCAATCAGCCCCAGCATTTT. Encoded protein: CASSWSTNSNQPQHF.

CDR3 in DNA: TGTGCCAGCAGTACTACCTACGAGCAGTACTTC. This translates into CASSTTYEQYF. The rearrangement uses TRBV28 and TRBJ2-7; D is uncertain. The CDR3 is 11 amino acids. The V and J ends lost 5 bases and 2 bases respectively, with 4 bases between them. Per the germline V gene, CDR1 is MDHEN and CDR2 is SYDVKM.

About this clone itself: One end of the junction fails to match germline, which may point to a read error. The rearrangement joins TRBV2 to TRBJ2-3, with TRBD2 identical over 11 bases. Germline CDR1 and CDR2: SNHLY and FYNNEI. This CDR3 region has 11 residues. For the CDR3, the DNA is TGTGCCAGCAGGGAGGCCGGGACTAGCGGTTTT. Translated, it gives CASREAGTSGF. Full variable domain (missing parts from reference TRBV2 and TRBJ2-3): EPEVTQTPSHQVTQMGQEVILRCVPISNHLYFYWYRQILGQKVEFLVSFYNNEISEKSEIFDDQFSVERPDGSNFTLKIRSTKLEDSAMYFCASREAGTSGFGPGTRLTVL.

The J gene is TRBJ1-3, the V gene TRBV7-6; 8 nucleotides agree with TRBD1. Germline V CDR1 and CDR2: SGHVS, FNYEAQ. V lost 4 bases to trimming and J lost 0 bases; unmatched junction nucleotides: 2. This CDR3 region has 15 residues. The CDR3 spells CASSYGQGSGNTIYF. Written as DNA, the CDR3 is TGTGCCAGCAGCTATGGACAGGGCTCTGGAAACACCATATATTTT. Combining the CDR3 with reference TRBV7-6 and TRBJ1-3 gives the whole variable domain GAGVSQSPRYKVTKRGQDVALRCDPISGHVSLYWYRQALGQGPEFLTYFNYEAQQDKSGLPNDRFSAERPEGSISTLTIQRTEQRDSAMYRCASSYGQGSGNTIYFGEGSWLTVV.

The chain has TRBV7-9 and TRBJ2-7; TRBD1 agrees at 10 bases. The CDR3 runs to 16 residues. Germline values: CDR1 SEHNR, CDR2 FQNEAQ (reference sequence). V gave up 4 bases and J gave up 5 bases; unmatched junction bases: 11. CDR3 sequence: CASSWPPSTGGDEQYF. For the CDR3, the DNA is TGTGCCAGCAGCTGGCCCCCCTCGACAGGGGGCGACGAGCAGTACTTC.

In nucleotides, the CDR3 is TGTGCCAGCAGTTATAGCCCTAGGGAAAAACTGTTTTTT. It is translated as CASSYSPREKLFF. The V and J genes are TRBV6-5 and TRBJ1-4; the D is unclear. V was shortened by 3 bases and J by 8 bases, with 10 bases between the two germline ends. Germline-derived CDR1 and CDR2 are MNHEY and SVGAGI. The CDR3 has 13 residues.

The chain combines TRBV3-1 (or the pseudogene TRBV3-2) with TRBJ2-2, with a possible D match to TRBD2 (5 bases). Germline CDR1 is LGHDT and CDR2 is YNNKEL (reference sequence). With 1 base removed from V and 1 base from J, the gap between germline ends came to 10 bases. This CDR3 region has 16 residues. The CDR3 region is CASSQGRSGNTGELFF. Here the CDR3 DNA reads TGTGCCAGCAGCCAAGGTCGAAGCGGGAACACCGGGGAGCTGTTTTTT.

V gene TRBV5-1 combines with J gene TRBJ2-7, with 9 nucleotides matching TRBD1. The V and J ends lost 2 bases and 1 base, in that order; junction bases with no gene match: 7. This CDR3 spans 16 amino acids. The germline V gene has CDR1 SGHRS and CDR2 YFSETQ. In DNA, the CDR3 is TGCGCCAGCAGCTTAAATAAACAGGGGGCATCCTACGAGCAGTACTTC. Its translation: CASSLNKQGASYEQYF.

The chain employs TRBV7-2 and TRBJ2-7; TRBD2 aligns across 7 bases. The J segment lost 2 bases and the V segment lost 2 bases, leaving 3 bases of the junction unmatched. Per germline, CDR1 SGHTA and CDR2 FQGNSA. The CDR3 covers 14 residues. For the CDR3, the DNA is TGTGCCAGCAGCTTATTCGGGACTACCTACGAGCAGTACTTC. It is translated as CASSLFGTTYEQYF.

The chain couples TRBV7-9 to TRBJ1-1; unclear D gene. The germline V and J ends were trimmed by 5 bases and 6 bases, with 16 bases remaining between them. Germline assignment: CDR1 SEHNR and CDR2 FQNEAQ (reference sequence). CDR3 length: 14 residues. Written as DNA, the CDR3 is TGTGCCAGCAGCCCTGATGCCGGGTCCCCTGAAGCTTTCTTT. Its protein is CASSPDAGSPEAFF.

The CDR3, as DNA: TGTGCCAGCAGTTCCCCCCACCGAGGGACCGGGGAGCTGTTTTTT. Its translation: CASSSPHRGTGELFF. The gene calls are TRBV28 and TRBJ2-2; D may be TRBD2 (5 bases). CDR3 length: 15 residues. The V end lost 4 bases, the J end lost 5 bases, and 14 bases lay between the germline ends. CDR1 and CDR2 (germline): MDHEN, SYDVKM.